This T cell receptor (beta chain) was documented in a study of response to subunit inactivated influenza vaccine. Trimming cost V 5 bases and J 8 bases, with 15 bases left between them. The CDR3 consists of 14 residues. The germline CDR1 and CDR2 sequences are SEHNR and FQNEAQ (reference sequence). TCRdb fed the RT-PCR reads into MiXCR, producing one record per CDR3 protein. The data contain just under 550,000 distinct CDR3 sequences, under 30% of them seen just once; the ten biggest clones take up 2.8%. This clonotype was observed many times. The sample was also linked to a second study, of T cells expressing NK-cell markers. That source reports: What made the TCR beta cDNA was 5'RACE template switching with UMIs. The TCR beta repertoires originated in sorted CD3+CD56+NKG2C+, CD3+CD56+NKG2C- and CD3+CD56-NKG2C+ T cells. Uncertainty persisted over the HCMV specificity of expanded NKG2C+ T cell clones.

The source is a man aged 45-65 years who received an inactivated influenza vaccine. Sequencing used CD4+ T cells sorted from PBMCs, obtained 11 to 12 days after vaccination. This chain uses TRBV7-9 with TRBJ1-4; D possibly corresponds to TRBD1 (6 bases). The CDR3 nucleotides are TGTGCCAGCAGCAACGGACAGCAGGAAGAAAAACTGTTTTTT. This gives the protein CASSNGQQEEKLFF. The entire variable domain, with the rest obtained from reference TRBV7-9 and TRBJ1-4, is as follows: DTGVSQNPRHKITKRGQNVTFRCDPISEHNRLYWYRQTLGQGPEFLTYFQNEAQLEKSRLLSDRFSAERPKGSFSTLEIQRTEQGDSAMYLCASSNGQQEEKLFFGSGTQLSVL.